This T cell receptor (beta chain) was documented in a study of CD8 T cells in ankylosing spondylitis. The table lists this clonotype with a few counts. Antigen: not known. Researchers built TCR beta libraries using quantitative 5'-RACE with molecular barcodes. Each CDR3 protein is one row after TCRdb ran MiXCR on the 5' RACE reads. This sample carries about 360,000 distinct CDR3 sequences, 20% of them seen once, and the ten largest clones take roughly 14%. CDR3 length: 14 residues. Germline-derived CDR1 and CDR2 are DFQATT and SNEGSKA (reference sequence). V was clipped by 5 bases and J by 4 bases; unmatched bases: 7. Study-wide points: Matched ankylosing spondylitis synovial fluid reportedly showed significant enrichment of disease-linked clones. The study identified a TCR beta motif of several highly homologous variants that appeared characteristic of ankylosing spondylitis blood.

The source is a male donor with ankylosing spondylitis or in good health (not recorded which). The sequencing input was blood, either unsorted or a sorted T cell fraction (not recorded which). The rearrangement links TRBV20-1 to TRBJ2-5, with 10 bases that match TRBD2. The CDR3 here is CSAATLAGVETQYF. CDR3 in DNA: TGCAGTGCTGCGACCCTAGCGGGGGTAGAGACCCAGTACTTC.